The sequence of this TCR beta chain was determined in a study of control samples from healthy donors and cancer patients. The repertoire was sequenced with immunoSEQ multiplex PCR; TCRdb's copy has only in-frame clones and lacks some. Of about 100,000 clones in the sample, roughly 87% were seen once. The CDR3 covers 14 residues. CDR1 is MNHEY and CDR2 is SVGAGI in the germline V gene. V lost 6 bases to trimming and J lost 3 bases; unmatched junction nucleotides: 7. The rearrangement uses TRBV6-5 and TRBJ2-7; TRBD1 agrees at 8 bases. This receptor was identified in a woman between 50 and 59 years old in good health. Sequencing was performed on blood. In DNA, the CDR3 is TGTGCCAGCAGCCTTGAAACAGGGGGCTACGAGCAGTACTTC. It translates to CASSLETGGYEQYF.